What follows are 31 T cell receptor beta chains derived from one specimen sequenced in a study of blood T cell repertoires in COVID-19. Clones were read by immunoSEQ multiplex PCR, and TCRdb kept only the in-frame ones, dropping some. The repertoire has 180,000 or so clones, roughly nine tenths of them found once; the top ten carry almost 1%. The sequencing sample was made of peripheral blood. Source of these receptors: a man between 18 and 35 years old with acute or convalescent COVID-19.

The chain employs TRBV28 and TRBJ1-5; perhaps TRBD1 as D (5 bases). The CDR3 is 15 amino acids. With 5 bases removed from V and 4 bases from J, the gap between germline ends came to 15 bases. Germline lookup yields CDR1 MDHEN and CDR2 SYDVKM. The CDR3 loop is CASSVQGTYNQPQHF. CDR3 DNA sequence: TGTGCCAGCAGTGTGCAGGGAACATATAATCAGCCCCAGCATTTT. Using reference TRBV28 and TRBJ1-5 for the parts outside the CDR3, the full variable domain is DVKVTQSSRYLVKRTGEKVFLECVQDMDHENMFWYRQDPGLGLRLIYFSYDVKMKEKGDIPEGYSVSREKKERFSLILESASTNQTSMYLCASSVQGTYNQPQHFGDGTRLSIL.

The chain links TRBV30 to TRBJ1-5; no clear D. The length of the CDR3 is 10 residues. Germline CDR1 and CDR2: GTSNPN and SVGIG (reference sequence). V was clipped by 7 bases and J by 7 bases, with 8 bases between them. This CDR3 is CAFGKQPQHF. CDR3 nucleotide sequence: TGTGCCTTCGGTAAGCAGCCCCAGCATTTT.

This clone was found once. This chain uses TRBV9 with TRBJ1-6; no reliable D call. Germline V CDR1 and CDR2: SGDLS, YYNGEE. CDR3 length: 14 residues. V lost 4 bases and J lost 7, with 12 bases in between. CDR3 in amino acids: CASSPGGENSPLHF. The DNA of the CDR3 is TGTGCCAGCAGCCCCGGCGGAGAGAATTCACCCCTCCACTTT.

This clone has just a few counts. CDR3 region: CASSDDRGPYNEQFF. The CDR3 bases are TGCGCCAGCAGCGATGACAGGGGGCCGTACAATGAGCAGTTCTTC. The chain combines TRBV4-1 with TRBJ2-1; 10 bases agree with TRBD1. Germline loops: CDR1 MGHRA, CDR2 YSYEKL. V lost 5 bases to trimming and J lost 4 bases; unmatched junction nucleotides: 5. The CDR3 sequence is 15 residues long.

The table lists this clone with a few counts. The chain combines TRBV19 with TRBJ1-2, with 12 bases matching TRBD1. Germline V gene sequence: CDR1 LNHDA, CDR2 SQIVND (reference sequence). V gave up 6 bases and J gave up 4 bases; unmatched junction bases: 3. The CDR3 covers 14 residues. The CDR3 protein is CASRGTGGFYGYTF. CDR3 in DNA: TGTGCCAGTAGGGGGACAGGGGGCTTCTATGGCTACACCTTC.

This clone has a handful of counts. V usage is TRBV2 and J usage is TRBJ2-5; 8 bases align to TRBD1. V trimming: 0 bases; J trimming: 5 bases; junction bases outside the gene matches: 8. CDR1 and CDR2 from the germline V gene are SNHLY and FYNNEI. The CDR3 consists of 16 residues. CDR3 sequence: CASSEATQGAGETQYF. The DNA for the CDR3 is TGTGCCAGCAGTGAAGCGACGCAGGGGGCTGGGGAGACCCAGTACTTC.

This sequence joins TRBV3-1 (or the pseudogene TRBV3-2) and TRBJ1-4; the match to TRBD1 covers 8 bases. The germline V gene encodes CDR1 LGHDT and CDR2 YNNKEL (reference sequence). CDR3 length: 15 amino acids. V dropped 0 bases and J dropped 7; count of bases not matched to a gene: 4. The CDR3 region is CASSQDRQGAEKLFF. Written as DNA, the CDR3 is TGTGCCAGCAGCCAAGACAGGCAGGGGGCTGAAAAACTGTTTTTT.

This chain connects TRBV15 to TRBJ1-4; no firm D call. Germline CDR1 and CDR2: LNHNV and YYDKDF (reference sequence). Between the trimmed V and J ends, which lost 2 bases and 1 base, there was a span of 11 bases. The CDR3 is 16 residues long. CDR3 region: CATSRKLGETNEKLFF. The CDR3 coding sequence is TGTGCCACCAGCAGAAAACTCGGGGAAACTAATGAAAAACTGTTTTTT.

The chain links TRBV11-2 to TRBJ1-5; maybe TRBD1 (6 bases). V gave up 0 bases and J gave up 6 bases, with 12 bases separating them. Per germline, CDR1 SGHAT and CDR2 FQNNGV. The CDR3 has 15 amino acids. The CDR3 nucleotides are TGTGCCAGCAGCTTAGACGCAGGGGTGGGTCAGCCCCAGCATTTT. The encoded protein is CASSLDAGVGQPQHF. Complete variable domain (other parts from reference TRBV11-2 and TRBJ1-5): EAGVAQSPRYKIIEKRQSVAFWCNPISGHATLYWYQQILGQGPKLLIQFQNNGVVDDSQLPKDRFSAERLKGVDSTLKIQPAKLEDSAVYLCASSLDAGVGQPQHFGDGTRLSIL.

Concerning this clone itself: Compared with germline, one end of the junction differs, possibly owing to a read error. The chain carries TRBV5-1 and TRBJ1-2; possible D gene TRBD1, 6 bases. The CDR3 spans 14 residues. Germline CDR1 and CDR2: SGHRS and YFSETQ. The CDR3 region is CASSLTQGSDGHTF. For the CDR3, the DNA is TGCGCCAGCAGCTTAACACAGGGTTCGGATGGCCACACCTTC.

V usage is TRBV5-1 and J usage is TRBJ1-1; no reliable D call. The germline CDR1 and CDR2 sequences are SGHRS and YFSETQ. The CDR3 sequence is 14 residues long. Deletions cut 3 bases from V and 0 bases from J, with 9 bases between. The CDR3 DNA reads TGCGCCAGCAGCTCCGGGTTTTTGAACACTGAAGCTTTCTTT. Translated: CASSSGFLNTEAFF.

J is TRBJ2-7 and V is TRBV13; weak D call: TRBD1 (7 bases). CDR3 length equals 14 residues. Trimming stripped 6 bases from V and 1 base from J, with 13 bases between. Germline V gene lookup returns CDR1 PRHDT and CDR2 FYEKMQ (reference sequence). CDR3 region: CASREGAKSYEQYV. Written as DNA, the CDR3 is TGTGCCAGCAGGGAGGGGGCGAAGTCCTACGAGCAGTACGTC.

The chain's CDR3 is CATSASTGGRTGANVLTF. Written as DNA, the CDR3 is TGTGCCACCAGTGCTTCCACAGGGGGCAGAACTGGGGCCAACGTCCTGACTTTC. The genes are TRBV24-1 and TRBJ2-6; TRBD1 aligns across 9 bases. CDR1 and CDR2 (germline): KGHDR, SFDVKD. CDR3 size: 18 residues. The junction had 9 bases not matched to a gene; V was cut back by 5 bases and J by 2 bases.

This chain links TRBV7-9 with TRBJ2-1, with a possible D match to TRBD2 (5 bases). V lost 2 bases to trimming and J lost 6 bases, with 11 bases between them. The germline V gene has CDR1 SEHNR and CDR2 FQNEAQ (reference sequence). This CDR3 is 14 amino acids long. The CDR3 spells CASSLQEASNEQFF. CDR3 DNA sequence: TGTGCCAGCAGCTTACAGGAGGCGAGCAATGAGCAGTTCTTC.

The V and J genes are TRBV7-9 and TRBJ1-2, with 10 bases matching TRBD1. The CDR3 is 18 amino acids. Germline V gives CDR1 SEHNR, CDR2 FQNEAQ (reference sequence). V shed 7 bases and J 7 bases; nucleotides not matched to a gene: 21. The CDR3 nucleotides read TGTGCCAGCAACCCCGGAGGGGACAGGGGAATTTTGCTTGGTGGCTACACCTTC. Its protein is CASNPGGDRGILLGGYTF. Variable domain in full (rest from reference TRBV7-9 and TRBJ1-2): DTGVSQNPRHKITKRGQNVTFRCDPISEHNRLYWYRQTLGQGPEFLTYFQNEAQLEKSRLLSDRFSAERPKGSFSTLEIQRTEQGDSAMYLCASNPGGDRGILLGGYTFGSGTRLTVV.

The rearrangement links TRBV7-9 to TRBJ1-2, with 8 positions matching TRBD1. The junction had 9 bases not matched to a gene; V was cut back by 4 bases and J by 2 bases. The CDR3 runs 16 residues. In germline, CDR1 is SEHNR, CDR2 FQNEAQ (reference sequence). The CDR3, as DNA: TGTGCCAGCAGCTCTAGTTCGGACAGGGAAAACTATGGCTACACCTTC. This sequence encodes CASSSSSDRENYGYTF.

This chain links TRBV29-1 with TRBJ1-5, with 8 bases fitting TRBD1. Trimming removed 6 bases from V and 7 bases from J; junction bases left unmatched: 8. Germline loops: CDR1 SQVTM, CDR2 ANQGSEA. This CDR3 has 13 amino acids. As DNA, the CDR3 is TGCAGCGTAAATCAGGGGGCTGGGCAGCCCCAGCATTTT. Protein product: CSVNQGAGQPQHF. The full variable domain, in which reference TRBV29-1 and TRBJ1-5 provide the parts outside the CDR3, is SAVISQKPSRDICQRGTSLTIQCQVDSQVTMMFWYRQQPGQSLTLIATANQGSEATYESGFVIDKFPISRPNLTFSTLTVSNMSPEDSSIYLCSVNQGAGQPQHFGDGTRLSIL.

The V call is TRBV10-2, the J call TRBJ2-6; D is perhaps TRBD1 (6 bases). In germline, CDR1 is WSHSY, CDR2 SAAADI. Trimming cost V 2 bases and J 0 bases, with 14 bases left between them. The CDR3 contains 18 residues. The CDR3 loop is CASSEPTGSHSGANVLTF. The DNA of the CDR3 is TGCGCCAGCAGTGAGCCAACAGGGTCCCACTCTGGGGCCAACGTCCTGACTTTC.

The chain is built from TRBV10-3 and TRBJ1-1, with TRBD1 identical over 8 bases. Trimming removed 6 bases from V and 4 bases from J; junction bases left unmatched: 7. The CDR3 extends over 14 amino acids. The germline V gene encodes CDR1 ENHRY and CDR2 SYGVKD. The CDR3 protein is CAISTGGIGTEAFF. The CDR3 nucleotides read TGTGCCATCAGCACAGGGGGAATTGGCACTGAAGCTTTCTTT.

This clone was observed a single time. The CDR3 DNA reads TGTGCCACCAGCAGTCACGAGCGGGGGGGCCTAGATACGCAGTATTTT. It is translated as CATSSHERGGLDTQYF. The rearrangement uses TRBV15 and TRBJ2-3, with TRBD2 matching 10 bases. The CDR3 covers 16 residues. J lost 5 bases, V lost 3 bases, and 8 bases had no gene match. Germline CDR1 and CDR2: LNHNV and YYDKDF (reference sequence).

A few counts support this clone. The CDR3, as DNA: TGTGCCAGCAGCTTAGCTCGGACTTACAATGAGCAGTTCTTC. This gives the protein CASSLARTYNEQFF. The chain carries TRBV7-9 and TRBJ2-1; tentatively, D is TRBD2 (5 bases). V was shortened by 0 bases and J by 4 bases, with 7 bases between the two germline ends. The germline V gene encodes CDR1 SEHNR and CDR2 FQNEAQ (reference sequence). The CDR3 consists of 14 residues.

J is TRBJ2-6 and V is TRBV3-1 (or the pseudogene TRBV3-2); TRBD1 agrees at 7 bases. Germline V CDR1 and CDR2: LGHDT, YNNKEL (reference sequence). This CDR3 has 20 residues. With V trimmed by 5 bases and J by 1 base, 17 bases remained unmatched. In DNA form, the CDR3 reads TGTGCCAGCAGCTCTGCCCTTGGAGACAGGGAAAGGTCTGGGGCCAACGTCCTGACTTTC. As protein: CASSSALGDRERSGANVLTF.

The chain combines TRBV27 with TRBJ1-1; 7 nucleotides match TRBD1. Unmatched junction bases numbered 13, after V lost 5 bases and J lost 1 base. CDR3 size: 17 residues. From germline, CDR1 is MNHEY and CDR2 SMNVEV (reference sequence). CDR3 amino acids: CASSPPEGASTNTEAFF. The DNA of the CDR3 is TGTGCCAGCAGTCCCCCTGAGGGGGCTTCGACGAACACTGAAGCTTTCTTT.

The chain combines TRBV18 with TRBJ2-4; D may be TRBD1 (5 bases). There are 17 residues in the CDR3. The V end was cut by 2 bases, the J end by 7 bases, with 21 bases between. From germline, CDR1 is KGHSH and CDR2 LQKENI. The CDR3 DNA follows: TGTGCCAGCTCACCAACTGTAGGGGTGGTTGTGAGGAACATTCAGTACTTC. Translating it yields CASSPTVGVVVRNIQYF.

The chain joins TRBV19 to TRBJ1-6; weak D call: TRBD1 (5 bases). CDR1 is LNHDA, CDR2 SQIVND, per germline (reference sequence). Trimming stripped 1 base from V and 10 bases from J, with 8 bases between. The CDR3 covers 13 residues. Here the CDR3 reads CASSIAGMSPLHF. In DNA form, the CDR3 reads TGTGCCAGTAGTATAGCAGGGATGTCACCCCTCCACTTT.

This chain links TRBV28 with TRBJ1-6; 9 positions agree with TRBD1. Germline CDR1 and CDR2: MDHEN and SYDVKM. This CDR3 region has 15 residues. The junction had 4 bases not matched to a gene; V was cut back by 5 bases and J by 5 bases. Here the CDR3 reads CASSPGQGNNSPLHF. CDR3 sequence (DNA): TGTGCCAGCAGTCCCGGACAGGGGAATAATTCACCCCTCCACTTT. The full variable domain, in which reference TRBV28 and TRBJ1-6 provide the parts outside the CDR3, is DVKVTQSSRYLVKRTGEKVFLECVQDMDHENMFWYRQDPGLGLRLIYFSYDVKMKEKGDIPEGYSVSREKKERFSLILESASTNQTSMYLCASSPGQGNNSPLHFGNGTRLTVT.

This chain links TRBV21-1 with TRBJ2-5; TRBD1, the D gene given by the table, was not confirmed from the DNA. TRBV21-1 has pseudogene status. This CDR3 spans 18 amino acids. The CDR3 loop is CASSNRGELRGWQETQYF. In DNA form, the CDR3 reads TGTGCCAGCAGCAATAGAGGCGAGTTAAGGGGGTGGCAAGAGACCCAGTACTTC.

The table lists this clone with a count of one. This chain connects TRBV7-6 to TRBJ1-1, with no clear D. The germline V gene has CDR1 SGHVS and CDR2 FNYEAQ. Trimming took 4 bases from V and 8 from J, leaving 5 bases between them. This CDR3 region has 10 residues. The CDR3 bases are TGTGCCAGCAGCTCGGGGGAAGCTTTCTTT. Its translation: CASSSGEAFF.

The chain links TRBV7-2 to TRBJ1-2, with a possible D match to TRBD1 (6 bases). The CDR3 has 12 amino acids. V dropped 6 bases and J dropped 7 bases, with 12 bases sitting between them. Germline CDR1 SGHTA, CDR2 FQGNSA. CDR3 protein: CASRKGEGGYTF. CDR3 coding DNA: TGTGCCAGCAGGAAGGGGGAGGGTGGCTACACCTTC.

The V call is TRBV10-3, the J call TRBJ1-2, with D possibly TRBD1 on 5 matching bases. The CDR3 covers 15 residues. Trimming pared 0 bases from V and 3 bases from J, leaving 11 bases between. Germline CDR1 ENHRY, CDR2 SYGVKD. The CDR3 reads CAISESGQSYYGYTF. The CDR3 DNA sequence: TGTGCCATCAGTGAGTCGGGGCAGTCATACTATGGCTACACCTTC.

The chain has TRBV7-9 and TRBJ2-3; no clear D gene. The CDR3 totals 14 residues. Trimming cost V 0 bases and J 3 bases, with 7 bases left between them. The germline V gene encodes CDR1 SEHNR and CDR2 FQNEAQ (reference sequence). This CDR3 is CASSLAFNTDTQYF. CDR3 DNA sequence: TGTGCCAGCAGCTTAGCGTTTAATACAGATACGCAGTATTTT.